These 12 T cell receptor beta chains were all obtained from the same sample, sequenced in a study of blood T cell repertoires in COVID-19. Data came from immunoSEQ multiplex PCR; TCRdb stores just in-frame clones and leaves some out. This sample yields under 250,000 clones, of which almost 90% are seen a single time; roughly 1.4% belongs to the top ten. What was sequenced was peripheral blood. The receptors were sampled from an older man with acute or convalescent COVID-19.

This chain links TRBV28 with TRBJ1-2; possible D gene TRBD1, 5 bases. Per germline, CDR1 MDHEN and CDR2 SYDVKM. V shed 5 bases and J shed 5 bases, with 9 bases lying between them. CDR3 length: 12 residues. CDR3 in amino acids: CASSLKGYGYTF. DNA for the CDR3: TGTGCCAGCAGTCTTAAGGGGTATGGCTACACCTTC.

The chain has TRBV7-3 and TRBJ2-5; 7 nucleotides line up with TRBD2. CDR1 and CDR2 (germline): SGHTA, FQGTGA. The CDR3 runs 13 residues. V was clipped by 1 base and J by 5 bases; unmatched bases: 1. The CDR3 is CASSLREGETQYF. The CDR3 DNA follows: TGTGCCAGCAGCTTAAGGGAGGGTGAGACCCAGTACTTC.

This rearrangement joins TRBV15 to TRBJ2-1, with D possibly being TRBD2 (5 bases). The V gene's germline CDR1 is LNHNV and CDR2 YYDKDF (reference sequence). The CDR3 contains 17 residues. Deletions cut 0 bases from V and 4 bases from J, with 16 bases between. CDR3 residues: CATSRDLGRTRYNEQFF. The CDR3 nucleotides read TGTGCCACCAGCAGAGATCTCGGACGGACTCGATACAATGAGCAGTTCTTC.

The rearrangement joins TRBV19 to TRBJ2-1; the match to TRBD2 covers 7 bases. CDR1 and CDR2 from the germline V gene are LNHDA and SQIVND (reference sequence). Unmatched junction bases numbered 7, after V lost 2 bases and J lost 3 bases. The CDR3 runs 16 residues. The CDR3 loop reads CASSINSGVGYNEQFF. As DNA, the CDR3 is TGTGCCAGTAGTATAAACAGCGGGGTTGGCTACAATGAGCAGTTCTTC.

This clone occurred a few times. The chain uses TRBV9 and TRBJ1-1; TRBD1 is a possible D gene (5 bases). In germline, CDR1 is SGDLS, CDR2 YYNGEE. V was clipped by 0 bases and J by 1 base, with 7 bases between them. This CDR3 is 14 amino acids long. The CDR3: CASSVDQGNTEAFF. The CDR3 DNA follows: TGTGCCAGCAGCGTAGATCAGGGGAACACTGAAGCTTTCTTT.

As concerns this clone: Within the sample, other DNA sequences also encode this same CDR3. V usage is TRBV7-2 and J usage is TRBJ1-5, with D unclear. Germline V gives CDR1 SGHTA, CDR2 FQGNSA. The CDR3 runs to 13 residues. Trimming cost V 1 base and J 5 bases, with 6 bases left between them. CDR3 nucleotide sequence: TGTGCCAGCAGCTTAGGGGGAGATCAGCCCCAGCATTTT. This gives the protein CASSLGGDQPQHF.

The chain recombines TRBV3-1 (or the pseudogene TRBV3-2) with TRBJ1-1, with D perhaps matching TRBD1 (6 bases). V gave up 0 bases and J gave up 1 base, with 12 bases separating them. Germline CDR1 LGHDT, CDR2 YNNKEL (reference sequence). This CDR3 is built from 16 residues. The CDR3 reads CASSQDSYRANTEAFF. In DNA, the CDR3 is TGTGCCAGCAGCCAAGATAGTTACAGGGCGAACACTGAAGCTTTCTTT.

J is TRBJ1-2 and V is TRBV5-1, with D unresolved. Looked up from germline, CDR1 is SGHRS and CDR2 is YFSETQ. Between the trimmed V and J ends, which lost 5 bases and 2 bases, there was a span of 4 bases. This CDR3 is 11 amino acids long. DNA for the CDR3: TGCGCCAGCAGGCAGAACTATGGCTACACCTTC. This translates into CASRQNYGYTF.

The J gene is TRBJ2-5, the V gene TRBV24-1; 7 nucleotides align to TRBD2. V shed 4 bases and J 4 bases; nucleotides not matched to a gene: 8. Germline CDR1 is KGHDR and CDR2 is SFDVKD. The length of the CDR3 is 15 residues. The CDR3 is CATSEETGGGETQYF. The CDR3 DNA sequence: TGTGCCACCAGTGAGGAGACGGGGGGAGGAGAGACCCAGTACTTC.

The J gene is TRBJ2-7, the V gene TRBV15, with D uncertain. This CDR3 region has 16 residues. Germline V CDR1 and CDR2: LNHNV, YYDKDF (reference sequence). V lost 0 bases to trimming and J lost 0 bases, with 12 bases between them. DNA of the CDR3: TGTGCCACCAGCAGAGATATCAGATTAAGCTCCTACGAGCAGTACTTC. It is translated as CATSRDIRLSSYEQYF.

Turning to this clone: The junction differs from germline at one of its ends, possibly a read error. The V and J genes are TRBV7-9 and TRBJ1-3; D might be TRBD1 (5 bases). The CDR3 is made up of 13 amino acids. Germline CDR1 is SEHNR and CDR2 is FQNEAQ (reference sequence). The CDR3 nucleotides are TGTGCCAGCAGCCAAAATCAGGGAAGCACCATATATTTT. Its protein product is CASSQNQGSTIYF.

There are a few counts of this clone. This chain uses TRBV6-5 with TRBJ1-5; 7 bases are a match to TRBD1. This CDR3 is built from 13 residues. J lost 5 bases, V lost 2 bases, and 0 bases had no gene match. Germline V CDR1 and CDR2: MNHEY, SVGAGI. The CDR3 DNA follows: TGTGCCAGCAGTTACGACAGGGATCAGCCCCAGCATTTT. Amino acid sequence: CASSYDRDQPQHF.